This T cell receptor (beta chain) was documented in a study of breast tumors, draining lymph nodes, adjacent tissues (dated by TCRdb to 2016 to 2017). Regarding the complete study: The study compared TCR beta repertoires across tumor, adjacent nontumor tissue and axillary lymph nodes from breast cancer patients. In human breast cancer, the study set out to evaluate how tumor, surrounding tissue and draining lymph node repertoires relate to one another and whether T cells may move between these sites.

This clonotype was detected many times. Its antigen has not been determined. Base qualities are not provided; no much larger clone lies one nucleotide away. Summary of the overall study and its limitations: The similarity between tumor and nontumor tissue repertoires was significantly greater in luminal-like breast cancer than in basal-like breast cancer. A scenario in which most tumor T cells derive from the lymph node and then expand within tumor tissue was judged to be consistent with the data. The conclusion that tumor T cells originate in lymph nodes was presented as consistent with a hypothesis rather than as directly demonstrated. Tumors showed preferential V and J gene usage, and their T-cell repertoire diversity fell below that of lymph nodes yet above that of nontumor tissue.

The germline V gene gives CDR1 as SGDLS and CDR2 as YYNGEE. Reading from cysteine to phenylalanine, the CDR3 counts 15 amino acids. Of all the DNA, just the CDR3 is kept, 45 bases in frame from base 1. The V end loses 4 bases and the J end loses 7 bases, and a stretch of 18 bases separates them. The axillary draining lymph nodes of breast cancer patients were the source of the lymph node samples. The sequencer was an Illumina HiSeq 2000. TCR beta chain libraries were generated through multiplex PCR amplification. The amplified TCR beta chain products were analyzed by high-throughput sequencing. TCRdb passed the public sequencing reads through fastp at Q25 and MiXCR, retaining productive beta sequences. Every entry covers one CDR3 protein and lists the most common genes and DNA from its rows. This sample comprises 150,000 to 250,000 distinct CDR3 sequences, around a third of them detected only once. The ten largest clones represent 4% to 5.5% of the sample.

The TCR comes from a female donor with breast cancer. Some clones in this sample may be carry-over from other donors' samples. The sequence is built from TRBV9 and TRBJ2-1; TRBD1 could be the D gene, as 6 bases match. The sequencing input was axillary lymph node tissue. CDR3 region: CASSLSGRGINEQFF. The nucleotides are TGTGCCAGCAGCCTATCGGGCAGGGGTATTAATGAGCAGTTCTTC.